Below are 32 T cell receptor beta chains sequenced from a single sample in a study of T cell repertoires in cytomegalovirus infection. No cognate antigen is known for these TCRs. TCRdb ran MiXCR on the reads and lists one entry per CDR3 protein. Among approximately 350,000 distinct CDR3 sequences listed, about a third were seen once. The sample here was cultured PBMCs, taken from culture after CMV antigen stimulation. Receptor source: a human donor in good health (CMV status not recorded). Some clones in this sample may be carry-over from other donors' samples.

The sample holds many counts of this clonotype. V and J are TRBV7-2 and TRBJ2-7; 9 positions match TRBD1. From germline, CDR1 is SGHTA and CDR2 FQGNSA. The CDR3 runs 17 residues. V dropped 5 bases and J dropped 0; count of bases not matched to a gene: 11. CDR3 nucleotides: TGTGCCAGCAGCCTTACAGCCGGGACAGGGAGCTCCTACGAGCAGTACTTC. It yields the protein CASSLTAGTGSSYEQYF.

V is TRBV20-1 and J is TRBJ2-1; D ambiguous. This CDR3 spans 15 amino acids. The ends were cut back, 3 bases at V and 6 bases at J, with 18 bases in the middle. Germline V gene data show CDR1 as DFQATT and CDR2 as SNEGSKA (reference sequence). The CDR3 here is CSASSPAKTPNEQFF. The CDR3, as DNA: TGCAGTGCTAGCTCCCCCGCCAAGACCCCCAATGAGCAGTTCTTC.

This clonotype came up once. CDR3 sequence reads: CSALQGAQNTEAFF. CDR3 in DNA: TGCAGTGCCCTACAGGGGGCCCAGAACACTGAAGCTTTCTTT. The V and J genes are TRBV20-1 and TRBJ1-1; the match to TRBD1 covers 9 bases. CDR1 and CDR2 from the germline V gene are DFQATT and SNEGSKA (reference sequence). This CDR3 comprises 14 residues. V dropped 6 bases and J dropped 1; count of bases not matched to a gene: 6.

This clonotype showed up just a few times. The chain links TRBV15 to TRBJ2-3; TRBD2 matches 9 bases. The CDR3 has 17 amino acids. V lost 3 bases, J lost 0 bases, and 7 bases stayed unmatched. Germline CDR1 LNHNV, CDR2 YYDKDF (reference sequence). CDR3 loop: CATSRDIAGASTDTQYF. The CDR3 bases are TGTGCCACCAGCAGGGATATAGCGGGAGCTAGCACAGATACGCAGTATTTT.

This clonotype was seen only a few times. The V and J genes are TRBV6-2 or TRBV6-3 and TRBJ1-1; 7 bases align to TRBD1. With 5 bases clipped from V and 3 bases from J, the junction kept 3 bases outside the gene matches. The CDR3 runs to 13 residues. Germline V gene sequence: CDR1 MNHEY, CDR2 SVGEGT. For the CDR3, the DNA is TGTGCCAGCAGTACAGGGGTCCACACTGAAGCTTTCTTT. This sequence encodes CASSTGVHTEAFF.

The chain employs TRBV4-1 and TRBJ1-5; D call uncertain. The CDR3 totals 14 residues. Germline lookup yields CDR1 MGHRA and CDR2 YSYEKL. V was cut by 3 bases and J by 3 bases, with 9 bases left in between. The CDR3 nucleotides read TGCGCCAGCAGCCACCGAGCTCACAATCAGCCCCAGCATTTT. It codes for CASSHRAHNQPQHF.

Ten or more counts support this clonotype. J is TRBJ2-5 and V is TRBV7-2; D is undetermined. Germline CDR1 is SGHTA and CDR2 is FQGNSA. The CDR3 consists of 14 residues. V was trimmed by 0 bases and J by 5 bases, leaving 10 bases between them. The CDR3 sequence: CASSLALGRETQYF. The CDR3 nucleotides are TGTGCCAGCAGCTTAGCGCTAGGACGGGAGACCCAGTACTTC.

This chain uses TRBV20-1 with TRBJ2-3; 8 nucleotides line up with TRBD2. This CDR3 has 14 amino acids. V was pared by 4 bases and J by 6 bases, with 9 bases of the junction left unmatched. The germline CDR1 and CDR2 sequences are DFQATT and SNEGSKA (reference sequence). This chain's CDR3 is CSATLVAGGDTQYF. In nucleotides, the CDR3 is TGCAGTGCTACCCTGGTCGCGGGAGGTGATACGCAGTATTTT.

Worth noting for this clonotype: The junction differs from germline at one of its ends, possibly a read error. The rearrangement joins TRBV7-2 to TRBJ2-3; 9 nucleotides agree with TRBD1. This CDR3 is built from 16 residues. CDR1 SGHTA and CDR2 FQGNSA come from the germline V gene. CDR3 DNA sequence: TGTGCCAGCCGCTTTAGGACAGGGGCCACCGCAGATATGCAGTATTTT. It encodes CASRFRTGATADMQYF. The full variable domain, in which reference TRBV7-2 and TRBJ2-3 provide the parts outside the CDR3, is GAGVSQSPSNKVTEKGKDVELRCDPISGHTALYWYRQSLGQGLEFLIYFQGNSAPDKSGLPSDRFSAERTGGSVSTLTIQRTQQEDSAVYLCASRFRTGATADMQYFGPGTRLTVL.

The V gene is TRBV11-2, the J gene TRBJ1-2; D is unclear. Germline values: CDR1 SGHAT, CDR2 FQNNGV. Trimming took off 4 bases at V and 3 bases at J, with 15 bases between the two ends. This CDR3 has 15 amino acids. The CDR3 here is CASSSIRTVDYGYTF. The DNA of the CDR3 is TGTGCCAGCAGCTCAATAAGGACGGTAGACTATGGCTACACCTTC. Looking up the rest from reference TRBV11-2 and TRBJ1-2 gives the full variable domain: EAGVAQSPRYKIIEKRQSVAFWCNPISGHATLYWYQQILGQGPKLLIQFQNNGVVDDSQLPKDRFSAERLKGVDSTLKIQPAKLEDSAVYLCASSSIRTVDYGYTFGSGTRLTVV.

This clonotype was observed a handful of times. The genes are TRBV6-8 and TRBJ1-6; TRBD1 matches 7 bases. Germline CDR1 MNHGY, CDR2 SAAAGT. J lost 9 bases, V lost 6 bases, and 17 bases had no gene match. The CDR3 extends over 17 amino acids. CDR3 nucleotides: TGTGCCAGCAGCAGAAGCCCCACAGGGGCAGGTAGTTCACCCCTCCACTTT. It encodes CASSRSPTGAGSSPLHF.

Ten or more counts support this clonotype. The rearrangement joins TRBV10-3 to TRBJ2-7; D perhaps matches TRBD1 (6 bases). Trimming cost V 4 bases and J 2 bases, with 12 bases left between them. Germline lookup yields CDR1 ENHRY and CDR2 SYGVKD. The CDR3 runs to 14 residues. CDR3 in DNA: TGTGCCATCAGTGCACAGGGATTCCCCTACGAGCAGTACGTC. Translated: CAISAQGFPYEQYV.

Only one count was recorded for this clonotype. The rearrangement joins TRBV29-1 to TRBJ2-7, with D tentatively TRBD2 (5 bases). The germline V gene encodes CDR1 SQVTM and CDR2 ANQGSEA. This CDR3 is built from 11 residues. The ends were cut back, 4 bases at V and 6 bases at J, with 10 bases in the middle. CDR3 sequence reads: CSVGEGSEQYF. DNA of the CDR3: TGCAGCGTTGGTGAGGGTTCCGAGCAGTACTTC.

This clonotype appeared a few times. This sequence joins TRBV7-2 and TRBJ1-1; 7 nucleotides match TRBD1. Germline CDR1 reads SGHTA; CDR2 reads FQGNSA. The CDR3 runs 14 residues. V shed 4 bases and J 4 bases; nucleotides not matched to a gene: 6. In nucleotides, the CDR3 is TGTGCCAGCAGCTCCCAGACAGGGCTCACTGAAGCTTTCTTT. Protein: CASSSQTGLTEAFF.

This sequence joins TRBV4-1 and TRBJ1-1, with D uncertain. In germline, CDR1 is MGHRA, CDR2 YSYEKL. V lost 8 bases, J lost 4 bases, and 20 bases lay in between. The CDR3 has 15 amino acids. CDR3 sequence reads: CASSVRGEGPTEAFF. CDR3 nucleotides: TGCGCCAGCTCCGTCAGAGGAGAAGGCCCCACTGAAGCTTTCTTT.

Worth noting for this clonotype: This may be a read error: a much more frequent sequence differs by one nucleotide. The chain couples TRBV7-2 to TRBJ2-5, with 11 bases aligning to TRBD2. The CDR3 has 17 residues. Germline V gives CDR1 SGHTA, CDR2 FQGNSA. The CDR3 nucleotides read TGTGCCAACAGCTTAGGTCGCCCTCTAGCGGGAGGAGAGACCCAGTACTTC. Residues: CANSLGRPLAGGETQYF.

The chain recombines TRBV11-3 with TRBJ2-1; TRBD2 might be the D (6 bases). V was pared by 1 base and J by 9 bases, with 16 bases between. Germline V lookup: CDR1 SGHNT, CDR2 YENEEA. There are 15 residues in the CDR3. CDR3 protein: CASSLVSGPEGEQFF. The DNA for the CDR3 is TGTGCCAGCAGCTTAGTTAGCGGACCGGAGGGTGAGCAGTTCTTC.

This clonotype was seen more than once but under ten times. The chain carries TRBV7-2 and TRBJ1-4; no reliable D call. This CDR3 contains 15 residues. Trimming removed 2 bases from V and 7 bases from J, with 14 bases in between. The germline V gene has CDR1 SGHTA and CDR2 FQGNSA. CDR3 bases: TGTGCCAGCAGCTTACGAGACCCGGGCGTTGAAAAACTGTTTTTT. Protein: CASSLRDPGVEKLFF.

This clonotype was picked up many times. The CDR3 loop reads CASSSRGSSYNEQFF. The CDR3 DNA follows: TGTGCCAGCAGCTCCCGTGGCAGCTCCTACAATGAGCAGTTCTTC. The rearrangement joins TRBV7-9 to TRBJ2-1; no reliable D call. The CDR3 consists of 15 residues. Germline CDR1 is SEHNR and CDR2 is FQNEAQ (reference sequence). The V end was cut by 4 bases, the J end by 0 bases, with 10 bases between. Looking up the rest from reference TRBV7-9 and TRBJ2-1 gives the full variable domain: DTGVSQNPRHKITKRGQNVTFRCDPISEHNRLYWYRQTLGQGPEFLTYFQNEAQLEKSRLLSDRFSAERPKGSFSTLEIQRTEQGDSAMYLCASSSRGSSYNEQFFGPGTRLTVL.

V usage is TRBV12-3 or TRBV12-4 and J usage is TRBJ2-3; possible D gene TRBD1, 6 bases. V dropped 5 bases and J dropped 0 bases, with 15 bases sitting between them. This CDR3 has 16 amino acids. The CDR3 sequence is CASSHTGKTSTDTQYF. As DNA, the CDR3 is TGTGCCAGCAGTCATACAGGGAAGACTAGCACAGATACGCAGTATTTT.

The rearrangement joins TRBV20-1 to TRBJ2-3, with 8 bases identical to TRBD2. Trimming at V came to 1 base and at J to 0 bases, leaving 3 bases not matched to a gene. The germline V gene encodes CDR1 DFQATT and CDR2 SNEGSKA (reference sequence). The CDR3 has 15 residues. CDR3 DNA: TGCAGTGCTAGAGTACTAGCGGTTAGCACAGATACGCAGTATTTT. Translation: CSARVLAVSTDTQYF.

This clonotype has just a few counts. This rearrangement joins TRBV4-1 to TRBJ2-5; TRBD2 aligns across 8 bases. This CDR3 has 18 amino acids. J lost 0 bases, V lost 3 bases, and 12 bases had no gene match. CDR1 and CDR2 from the germline V gene are MGHRA and YSYEKL. CDR3 residues: CASSHLRGGGRYQETQYF. As DNA, the CDR3 is TGCGCCAGCAGCCACCTTCGGGGGGGCGGGAGATACCAAGAGACCCAGTACTTC.

V gene TRBV27 combines with J gene TRBJ2-5; D is possibly TRBD2 (7 bases). From germline, CDR1 is MNHEY and CDR2 SMNVEV (reference sequence). The CDR3 contains 15 residues. V lost 3 bases and J lost 4, with 15 bases in between. The CDR3 sequence is CASSFGGGGPETQYF. The CDR3 DNA reads TGTGCCAGCAGTTTCGGGGGAGGGGGGCCAGAGACCCAGTACTTC.

This clonotype has only a few counts. This chain joins TRBV6-1 and TRBJ2-5; D is perhaps TRBD1 (6 bases). Germline lookup yields CDR1 MNHNS and CDR2 SASEGT. The V end was cut by 7 bases, the J end by 5 bases, with 14 bases between. The length of the CDR3 is 13 residues. In DNA form, the CDR3 reads TGTGCCAGCACACGTCAGGGGAGCGAGACCCAGTACTTC. It codes for CASTRQGSETQYF.

This chain links TRBV11-2 with TRBJ1-6, with a possible D match to TRBD1 (6 bases). The CDR3 covers 16 residues. The ends were cut back, 4 bases at V and 12 bases at J, with 22 bases in the middle. The germline V gene has CDR1 SGHAT and CDR2 FQNNGV. The CDR3 is CASSSGMTGDFLPLHF. For the CDR3, the DNA is TGTGCCAGCAGCTCCGGCATGACAGGAGACTTCCTACCCCTCCACTTT. The full variable domain, its missing parts supplied by reference TRBV11-2 and TRBJ1-6, is EAGVAQSPRYKIIEKRQSVAFWCNPISGHATLYWYQQILGQGPKLLIQFQNNGVVDDSQLPKDRFSAERLKGVDSTLKIQPAKLEDSAVYLCASSSGMTGDFLPLHFGNGTRLTVT.

The genes are TRBV12-3 or TRBV12-4 and TRBJ1-1; D is perhaps TRBD1 (6 bases). The CDR3 contains 14 residues. Trimming pared 6 bases from V and 6 bases from J, leaving 17 bases between. The DNA of the CDR3 is TGTGCCAGCAGCCTACAGGGCCCTTCCCCTGAAGCTTTCTTT. This codes for CASSLQGPSPEAFF.

A few counts support this clonotype. The chain combines TRBV7-2 with TRBJ1-1; D might be TRBD1 (5 bases). Between the trimmed V and J ends, which lost 5 bases and 4 bases, there was a span of 14 bases. CDR1 and CDR2 (germline): SGHTA, FQGNSA. The length of the CDR3 is 14 residues. The CDR3 nucleotides read TGTGCCAGCAGCCCCCAGGGTACGGGCACTGAAGCTTTCTTT. It yields the protein CASSPQGTGTEAFF.

This clonotype turned up a few times. This chain links TRBV20-1 with TRBJ2-7; tentatively, D is TRBD1 or TRBD2 (5 bases each). Germline V gives CDR1 DFQATT, CDR2 SNEGSKA (reference sequence). Trimming stripped 4 bases from V and 2 bases from J, with 12 bases between. CDR3 length: 13 amino acids. CDR3 in DNA: TGCAGTGCTACAGGGCCGGGACCCTACGAGCAGTACGTC. This gives the protein CSATGPGPYEQYV.

V gene TRBV19 combines with J gene TRBJ2-1; the D gene is possibly TRBD1 (5 bases). The germline V gene encodes CDR1 LNHDA and CDR2 SQIVND (reference sequence). V was cut by 0 bases and J by 4 bases, with 16 bases left in between. The CDR3 has 17 residues. In DNA form, the CDR3 reads TGTGCCAGTAGTATAGATCTGGGGCATCTAATGTACAATGAGCAGTTCTTC. Amino acids: CASSIDLGHLMYNEQFF.

The V call is TRBV5-4, the J call TRBJ2-4; possibly TRBD2 for D (6 bases). This CDR3 has 14 amino acids. CDR1 and CDR2 (germline): SGHNT, YYREEE (reference sequence). The V gene lost 0 bases and the J gene lost 3 bases, with 7 bases spanning the gap. CDR3 in DNA: TGTGCCAGCAGCTTGGAGGGAGGCAAAAACATTCAGTACTTC. It translates to CASSLEGGKNIQYF.

This chain connects TRBV5-4 to TRBJ2-5; 7 bases line up with TRBD2. Germline V CDR1 and CDR2: SGHNT, YYREEE (reference sequence). The V gene end was trimmed by 1 base and the J gene end by 2 bases; junction bases not matched to a gene: 5. This CDR3 has 15 amino acids. CDR3 DNA sequence: TGTGCCAGCAGCTTGCTTGCGGGAGTTCAAGAGACCCAGTACTTC. This encodes CASSLLAGVQETQYF.

The chain couples TRBV19 to TRBJ1-5; D is ambiguous. The CDR3 is 12 residues long. The germline V gene has CDR1 LNHDA and CDR2 SQIVND (reference sequence). Trimming removed 7 bases at V and 0 bases at J, with 4 bases between. CDR3 protein: CASTFSNQPQHF. CDR3 nucleotides: TGTGCCAGTACCTTTAGCAATCAGCCCCAGCATTTT.